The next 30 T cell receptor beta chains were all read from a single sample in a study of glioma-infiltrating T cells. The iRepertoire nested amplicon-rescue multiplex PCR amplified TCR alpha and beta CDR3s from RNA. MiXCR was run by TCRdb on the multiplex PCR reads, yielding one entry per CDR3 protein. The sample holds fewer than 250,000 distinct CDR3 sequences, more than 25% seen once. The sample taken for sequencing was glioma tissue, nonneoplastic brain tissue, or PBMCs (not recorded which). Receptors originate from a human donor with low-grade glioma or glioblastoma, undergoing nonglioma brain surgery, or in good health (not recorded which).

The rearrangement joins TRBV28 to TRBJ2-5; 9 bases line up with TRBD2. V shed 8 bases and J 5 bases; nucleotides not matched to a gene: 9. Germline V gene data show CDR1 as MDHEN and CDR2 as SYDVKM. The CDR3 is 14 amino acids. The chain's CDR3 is CASYSGRVAETQYF. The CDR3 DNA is TGTGCCAGCTATAGCGGGAGAGTGGCGGAGACCCAGTACTTC.

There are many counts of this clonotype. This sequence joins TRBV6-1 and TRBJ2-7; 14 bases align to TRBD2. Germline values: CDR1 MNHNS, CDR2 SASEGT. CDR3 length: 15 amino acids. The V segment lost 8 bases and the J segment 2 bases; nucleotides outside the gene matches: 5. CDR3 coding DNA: TGTGCCAGCGTGGGACTAGCGGGAGACCCCTACGAGCAGTACTTC. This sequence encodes CASVGLAGDPYEQYF.

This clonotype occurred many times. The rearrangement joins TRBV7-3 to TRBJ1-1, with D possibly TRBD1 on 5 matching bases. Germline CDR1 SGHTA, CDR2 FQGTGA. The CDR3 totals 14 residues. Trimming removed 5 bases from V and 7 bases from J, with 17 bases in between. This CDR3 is CASSPSLGTGEAFF. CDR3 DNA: TGTGCCAGCAGCCCCTCATTAGGGACGGGTGAAGCTTTCTTT.

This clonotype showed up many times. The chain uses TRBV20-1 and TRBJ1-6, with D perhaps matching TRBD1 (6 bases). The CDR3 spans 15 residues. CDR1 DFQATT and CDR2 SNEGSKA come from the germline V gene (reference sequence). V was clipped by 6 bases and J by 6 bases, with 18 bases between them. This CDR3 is CSAIPGAGANSPLHF. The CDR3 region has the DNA TGCAGTGCAATACCCGGAGCAGGGGCTAATTCACCCCTCCACTTT.

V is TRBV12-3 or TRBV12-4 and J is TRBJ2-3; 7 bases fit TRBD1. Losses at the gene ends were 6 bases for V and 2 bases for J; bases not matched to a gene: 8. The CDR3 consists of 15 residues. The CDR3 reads CASSRDSTYTDTQYF. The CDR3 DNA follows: TGTGCCAGCAGCCGGGACAGTACTTACACAGATACGCAGTATTTT.

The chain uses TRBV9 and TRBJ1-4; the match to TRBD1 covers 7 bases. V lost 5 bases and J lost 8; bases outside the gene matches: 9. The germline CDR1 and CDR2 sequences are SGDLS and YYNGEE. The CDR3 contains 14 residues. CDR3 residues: CASSAGQPREKLFF. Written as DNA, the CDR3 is TGTGCCAGCAGTGCGGGACAGCCGCGAGAAAAACTGTTTTTT.

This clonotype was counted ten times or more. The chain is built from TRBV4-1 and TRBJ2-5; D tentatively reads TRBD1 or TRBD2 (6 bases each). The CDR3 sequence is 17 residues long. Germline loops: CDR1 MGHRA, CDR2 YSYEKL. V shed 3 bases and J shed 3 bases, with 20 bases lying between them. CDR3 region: CASSQRFGGAGKETQYF. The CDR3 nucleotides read TGCGCCAGCAGCCAGAGGTTCGGGGGCGCGGGAAAAGAGACCCAGTACTTC.

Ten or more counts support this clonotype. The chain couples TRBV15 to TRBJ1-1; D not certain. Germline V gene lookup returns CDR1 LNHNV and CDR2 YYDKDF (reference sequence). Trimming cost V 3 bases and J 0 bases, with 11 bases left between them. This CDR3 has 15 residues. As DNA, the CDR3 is TGTGCCACCAGCAGCGGTCATATGATGAACACTGAAGCTTTCTTT. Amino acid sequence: CATSSGHMMNTEAFF. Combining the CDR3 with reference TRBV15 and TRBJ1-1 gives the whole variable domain DAMVIQNPRYQVTQFGKPVTLSCSQTLNHNVMYWYQQKSSQAPKLLFHYYDKDFNNEADTPDNFQSRRPNTSFCFLDIRSPGLGDTAMYLCATSSGHMMNTEAFFGQGTRLTVV.

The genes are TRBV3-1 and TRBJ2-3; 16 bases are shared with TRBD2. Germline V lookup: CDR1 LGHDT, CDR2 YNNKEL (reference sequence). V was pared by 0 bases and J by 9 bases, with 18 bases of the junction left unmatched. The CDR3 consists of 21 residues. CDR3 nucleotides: TGTGCCAGCAGCCAAGATAAACAGACTGGGACTAGCGGGAGGGCACCCGGCACGCAGTATTTT. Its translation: CASSQDKQTGTSGRAPGTQYF.

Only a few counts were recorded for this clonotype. The CDR3 nucleotides are TGTGCCAGCTCGGCGATGACAGGGAACCAAGAGACCCAGTACTTC. Encoded protein: CASSAMTGNQETQYF. The chain couples TRBV18 to TRBJ2-5; 7 positions match TRBD1. Per the germline V gene, CDR1 is KGHSH and CDR2 is LQKENI. CDR3 length: 15 amino acids. V dropped 6 bases and J dropped 0; count of bases not matched to a gene: 7.

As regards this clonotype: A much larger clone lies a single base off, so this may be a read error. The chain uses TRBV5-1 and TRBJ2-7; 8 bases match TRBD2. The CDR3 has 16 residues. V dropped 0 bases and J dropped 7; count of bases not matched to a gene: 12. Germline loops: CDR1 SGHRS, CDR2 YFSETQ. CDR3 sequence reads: CASSLERPAGGDEQYF. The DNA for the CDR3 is TGCGCCAGCAGCTTGGAAAGACCGGCGGGAGGAGATGAGCAGTACTTC.

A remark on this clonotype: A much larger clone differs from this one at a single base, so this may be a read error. The CDR3 loop is CASPSPSGRSSPSGISSYNEQFF. In DNA form, the CDR3 reads TGTGCCAGCCCATCCCCTAGCGGGAGATCCTCCCCTAGCGGGATATCCTCCTACAATGAGCAGTTCTTC. V is TRBV2 and J is TRBJ2-1, with TRBD2 matching over 10 bases. V was clipped by 8 bases and J by 0 bases; unmatched bases: 28. The CDR3 length is 23 residues. The germline V gene has CDR1 SNHLY and CDR2 FYNNEI. The whole variable domain, filled in from reference TRBV2 and TRBJ2-1, reads EPEVTQTPSHQVTQMGQEVILRCVPISNHLYFYWYRQILGQKVEFLVSFYNNEISEKSEIFDDQFSVERPDGSNFTLKIRSTKLEDSAMYFCASPSPSGRSSPSGISSYNEQFFGPGTRLTVL.

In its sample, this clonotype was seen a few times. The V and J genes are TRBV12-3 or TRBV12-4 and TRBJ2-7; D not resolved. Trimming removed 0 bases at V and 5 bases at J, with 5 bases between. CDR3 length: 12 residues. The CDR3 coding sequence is TGTGCCAGCAGTTTAGCATGGAACGAGCAGTACTTC. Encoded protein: CASSLAWNEQYF.

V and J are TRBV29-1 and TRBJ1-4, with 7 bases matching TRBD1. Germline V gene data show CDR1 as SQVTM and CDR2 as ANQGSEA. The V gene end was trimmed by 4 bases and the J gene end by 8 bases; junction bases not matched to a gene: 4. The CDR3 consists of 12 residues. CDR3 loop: CSVGTGREKLFF. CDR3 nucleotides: TGCAGCGTTGGGACAGGCAGAGAAAAACTGTTTTTT.

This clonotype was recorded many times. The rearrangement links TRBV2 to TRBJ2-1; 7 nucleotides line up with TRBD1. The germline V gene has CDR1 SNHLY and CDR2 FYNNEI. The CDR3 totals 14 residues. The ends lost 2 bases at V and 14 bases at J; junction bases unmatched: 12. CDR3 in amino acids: CASSENRDRNRKFF. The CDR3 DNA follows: TGTGCCAGCAGTGAAAATCGGGACAGAAATCGAAAGTTCTTC.

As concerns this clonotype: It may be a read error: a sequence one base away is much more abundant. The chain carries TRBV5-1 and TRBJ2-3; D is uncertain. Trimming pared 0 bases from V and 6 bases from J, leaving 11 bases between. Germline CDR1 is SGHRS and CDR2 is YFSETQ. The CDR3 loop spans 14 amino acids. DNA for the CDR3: TGCGCCAGCAGCTTGGGAGGCCATAACGATACGCAGTATTTT. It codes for CASSLGGHNDTQYF. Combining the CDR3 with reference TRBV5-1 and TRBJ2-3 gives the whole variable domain KAGVTQTPRYLIKTRGQQVTLSCSPISGHRSVSWYQQTPGQGLQFLFEYFSETQRNKGNFPGRFSGRQFSNSRSEMNVSTLELGDSALYLCASSLGGHNDTQYFGPGTRLTVL.

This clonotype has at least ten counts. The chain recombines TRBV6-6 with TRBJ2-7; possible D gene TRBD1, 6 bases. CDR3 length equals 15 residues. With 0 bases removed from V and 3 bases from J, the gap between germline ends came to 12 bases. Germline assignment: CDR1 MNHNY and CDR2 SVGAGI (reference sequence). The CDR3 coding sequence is TGTGCCAGCAGTTACTCTTGGACAGAGCACTACGAGCAGTACTTC. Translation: CASSYSWTEHYEQYF.

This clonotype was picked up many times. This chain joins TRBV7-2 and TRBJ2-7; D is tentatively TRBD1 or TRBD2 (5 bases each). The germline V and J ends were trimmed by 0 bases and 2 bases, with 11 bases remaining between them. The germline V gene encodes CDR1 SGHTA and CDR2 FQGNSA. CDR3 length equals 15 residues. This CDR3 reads CASSLAGTVTYEQYF. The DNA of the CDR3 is TGTGCCAGCAGCTTAGCCGGGACGGTCACCTACGAGCAGTACTTC.

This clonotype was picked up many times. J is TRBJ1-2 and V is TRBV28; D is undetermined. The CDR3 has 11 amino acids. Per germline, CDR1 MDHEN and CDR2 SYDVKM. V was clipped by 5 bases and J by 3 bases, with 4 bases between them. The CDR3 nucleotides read TGTGCCAGCAGTCCTCACTATGGCTACACCTTC. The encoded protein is CASSPHYGYTF.

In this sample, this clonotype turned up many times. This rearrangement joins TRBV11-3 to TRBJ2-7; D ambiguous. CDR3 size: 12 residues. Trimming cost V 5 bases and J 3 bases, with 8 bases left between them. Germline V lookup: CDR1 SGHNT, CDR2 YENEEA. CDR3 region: CASSRENYEQYF. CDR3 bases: TGTGCCAGCAGCCGTGAGAACTACGAGCAGTACTTC.

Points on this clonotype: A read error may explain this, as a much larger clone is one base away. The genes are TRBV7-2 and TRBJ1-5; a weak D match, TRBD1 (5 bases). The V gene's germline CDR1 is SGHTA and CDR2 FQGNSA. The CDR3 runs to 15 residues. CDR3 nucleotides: TGTGCCAGCATCTTAGAGGCCCAGGGCGCGGAGCCCCAGCATTTT. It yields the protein CASILEAQGAEPQHF. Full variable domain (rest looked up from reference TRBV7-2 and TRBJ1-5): GAGVSQSPSNKVTEKGKDVELRCDPISGHTALYWYRQSLGQGLEFLIYFQGNSAPDKSGLPSDRFSAERTGGSVSTLTIQRTQQEDSAVYLCASILEAQGAEPQHFGDGTRLSIL.

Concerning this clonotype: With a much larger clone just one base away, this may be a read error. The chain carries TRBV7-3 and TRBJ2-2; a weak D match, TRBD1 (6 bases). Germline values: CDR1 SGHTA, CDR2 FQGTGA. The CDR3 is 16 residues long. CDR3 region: CASSLTGSGVTGELFF. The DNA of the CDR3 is TGTGCCAGCAGCCTAACCGGGTCAGGGGTCACCGGGGAGCTGTTTTTT. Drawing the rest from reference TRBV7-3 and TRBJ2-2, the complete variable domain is GAGVSQTPSNKVTEKGKYVELRCDPISGHTALYWYRQSLGQGPEFLIYFQGTGAADDSGLPNDRFFAVRPEGSVSTLKIQRTERGDSAVYLCASSLTGSGVTGELFFGEGSRLTVL.

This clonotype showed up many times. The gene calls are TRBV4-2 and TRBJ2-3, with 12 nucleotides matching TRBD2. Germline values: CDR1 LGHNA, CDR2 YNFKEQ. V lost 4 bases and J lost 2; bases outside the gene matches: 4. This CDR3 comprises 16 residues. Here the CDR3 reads CASSLRTSGATDTQYF. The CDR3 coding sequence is TGTGCCAGCAGCCTTCGGACTAGCGGGGCCACAGATACGCAGTATTTT.

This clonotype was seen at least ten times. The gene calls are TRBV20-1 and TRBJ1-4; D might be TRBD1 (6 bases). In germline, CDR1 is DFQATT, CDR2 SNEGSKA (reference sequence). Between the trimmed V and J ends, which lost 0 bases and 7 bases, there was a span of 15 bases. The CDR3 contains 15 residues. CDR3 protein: CSARDARGSGEKLFF. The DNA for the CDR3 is TGCAGTGCTAGAGATGCGAGGGGGTCGGGTGAAAAACTGTTTTTT.

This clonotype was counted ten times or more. In nucleotides, the CDR3 is TGCAGTGCTAGTTTCAGATCGGGCAATCAGCCCCAGCATTTT. Amino acids: CSASFRSGNQPQHF. The V gene is TRBV20-1, the J gene TRBJ1-5; unclear D gene. Looked up from germline, CDR1 is DFQATT and CDR2 is SNEGSKA (reference sequence). The CDR3 contains 14 residues. V was shortened by 3 bases and J by 2 bases, with 11 bases between the two germline ends.

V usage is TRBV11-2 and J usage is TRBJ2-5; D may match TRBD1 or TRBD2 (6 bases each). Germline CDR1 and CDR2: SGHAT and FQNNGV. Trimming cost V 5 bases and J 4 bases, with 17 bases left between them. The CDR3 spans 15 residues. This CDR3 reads CASSPLAEGGETQYF. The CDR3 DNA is TGTGCCAGCAGCCCATTAGCGGAGGGGGGAGAGACCCAGTACTTC.

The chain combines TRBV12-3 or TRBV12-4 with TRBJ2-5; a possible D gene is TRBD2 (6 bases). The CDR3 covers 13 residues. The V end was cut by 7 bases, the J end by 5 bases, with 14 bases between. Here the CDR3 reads CASTLGGTETQYF. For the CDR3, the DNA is TGTGCCAGCACCTTGGGGGGAACCGAGACCCAGTACTTC.

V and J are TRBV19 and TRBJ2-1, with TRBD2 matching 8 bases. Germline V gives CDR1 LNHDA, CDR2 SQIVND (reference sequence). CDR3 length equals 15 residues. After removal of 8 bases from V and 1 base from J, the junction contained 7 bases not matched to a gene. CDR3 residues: CASGLSGNSYNEQFF. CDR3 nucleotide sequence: TGTGCCAGTGGCCTTAGCGGGAATTCCTACAATGAGCAGTTCTTC.

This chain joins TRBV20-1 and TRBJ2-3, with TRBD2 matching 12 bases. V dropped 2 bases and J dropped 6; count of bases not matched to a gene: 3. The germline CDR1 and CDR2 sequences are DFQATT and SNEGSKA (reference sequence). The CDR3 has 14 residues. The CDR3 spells CSARTGLAGDTQYF. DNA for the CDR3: TGCAGTGCTAGAACAGGACTAGCGGGGGATACGCAGTATTTT.

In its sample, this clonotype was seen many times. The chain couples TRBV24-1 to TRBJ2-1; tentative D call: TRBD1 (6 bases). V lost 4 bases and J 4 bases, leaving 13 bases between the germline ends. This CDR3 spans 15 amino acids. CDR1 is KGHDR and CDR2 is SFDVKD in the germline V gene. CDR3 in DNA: TGTGCCACCAGTGACTGGACAGAACCGTACAATGAGCAGTTCTTC. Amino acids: CATSDWTEPYNEQFF.